This T cell receptor (beta chain) came from a study of technical replicates of blood from several donors. Assay: immunoSEQ multiplex PCR; the TCRdb copy retains only in-frame clones and omits some. Of about 70,000 clones detected, about nine tenths appear once; the ten largest clones hold 4.5% to 5%. Per germline, CDR1 MNHEY and CDR2 SVGAGI. The CDR3 totals 16 residues. The V segment lost 0 bases and the J segment 1 base; nucleotides outside the gene matches: 4. The chain is built from TRBV6-5 and TRBJ1-1, with 8 positions matching TRBD1. The receptor comes from a human donor in good health. Some clones in this sample may be carry-over from other donors' samples. The sample comprised PBMCs. The CDR3 coding sequence is TGTGCCAGCAGTTACTCTGGGACAGGCCGGAACACTGAAGCTTTCTTT. Encoded protein: CASSYSGTGRNTEAFF.